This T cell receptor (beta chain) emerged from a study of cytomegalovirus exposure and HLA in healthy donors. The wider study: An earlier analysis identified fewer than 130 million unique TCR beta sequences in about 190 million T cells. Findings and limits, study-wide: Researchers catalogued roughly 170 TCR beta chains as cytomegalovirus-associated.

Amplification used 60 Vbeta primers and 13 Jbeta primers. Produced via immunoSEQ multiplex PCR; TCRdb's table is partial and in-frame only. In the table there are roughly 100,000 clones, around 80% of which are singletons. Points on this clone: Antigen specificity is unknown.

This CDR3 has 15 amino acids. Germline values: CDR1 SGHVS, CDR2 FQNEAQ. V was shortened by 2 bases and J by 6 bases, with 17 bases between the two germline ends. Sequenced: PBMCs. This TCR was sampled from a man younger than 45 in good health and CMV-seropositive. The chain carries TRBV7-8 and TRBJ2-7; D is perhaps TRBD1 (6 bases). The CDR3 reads CASSLLVTGSSEQYF. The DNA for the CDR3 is TGTGCCAGCAGCTTATTGGTGACAGGATCTTCCGAGCAGTACTTC.